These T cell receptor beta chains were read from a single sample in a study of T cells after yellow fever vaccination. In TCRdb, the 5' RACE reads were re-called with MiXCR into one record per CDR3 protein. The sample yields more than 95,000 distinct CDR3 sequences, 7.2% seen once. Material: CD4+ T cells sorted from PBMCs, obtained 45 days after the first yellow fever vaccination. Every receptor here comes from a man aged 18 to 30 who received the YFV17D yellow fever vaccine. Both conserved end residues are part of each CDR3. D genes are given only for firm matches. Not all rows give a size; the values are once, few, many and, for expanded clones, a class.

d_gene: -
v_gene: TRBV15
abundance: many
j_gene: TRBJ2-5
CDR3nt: TGTGCCACCAGCAGGATGATCCGTGATGGGGAGACCCAGTACTTC
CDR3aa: CATSRMIRDGETQYF

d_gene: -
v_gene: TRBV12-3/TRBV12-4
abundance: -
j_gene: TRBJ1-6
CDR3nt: TGTGCCAGCAGTTTAAATAATTCACCCCTCCACTTT
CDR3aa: CASSLNNSPLHF

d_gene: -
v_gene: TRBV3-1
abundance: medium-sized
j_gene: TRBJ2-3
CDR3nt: TGTGCCAGCAGCCTACCCGGGACGGGTACGCAGTATTTT
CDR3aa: CASSLPGTGTQYF

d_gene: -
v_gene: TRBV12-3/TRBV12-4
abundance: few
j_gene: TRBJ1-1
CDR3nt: TGTGCCAGCAGTCCATCCCGTCGGGGGATTTTAGTGAACACTGAAGCTTTCTTT
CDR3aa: CASSPSRRGILVNTEAFF

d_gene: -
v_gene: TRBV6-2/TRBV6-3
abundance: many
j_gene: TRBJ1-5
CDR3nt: TGTGCCAGCACCCGGAGTCGGGTCTCCAATCAGCCCCAGCATTTT
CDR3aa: CASTRSRVSNQPQHF

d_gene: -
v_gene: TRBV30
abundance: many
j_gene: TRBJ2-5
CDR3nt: TGTGCCTGGAGTGCTGGGTTCCAAGAGACCCAGTACTTC
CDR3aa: CAWSAGFQETQYF

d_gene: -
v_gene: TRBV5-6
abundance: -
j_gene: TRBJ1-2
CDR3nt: TGTGCCAGCAGCCTTAACAGAAATGGCTACACCTTC
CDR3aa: CASSLNRNGYTF

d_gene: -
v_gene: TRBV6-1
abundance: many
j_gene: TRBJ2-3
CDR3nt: TGTGCCAGCAGTGACCGAGCTCCTGGTACGCAGTATTTT
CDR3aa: CASSDRAPGTQYF

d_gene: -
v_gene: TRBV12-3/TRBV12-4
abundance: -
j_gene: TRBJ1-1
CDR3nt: TGTGCCAGCAGCCAAGAGGCTTTCCGAGCTTTCTTT
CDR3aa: CASSQEAFRAFF

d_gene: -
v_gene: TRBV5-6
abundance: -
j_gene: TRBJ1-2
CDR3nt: TGTGCCAGCAGCTTGGCTGGGGGATTGCGCTACACCTTC
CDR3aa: CASSLAGGLRYTF

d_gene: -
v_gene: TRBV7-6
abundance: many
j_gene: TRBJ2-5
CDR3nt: TGTGCCAGCAGCTTAATATCCGGGTTGCAAGAGACCCAGTACTTC
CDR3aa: CASSLISGLQETQYF

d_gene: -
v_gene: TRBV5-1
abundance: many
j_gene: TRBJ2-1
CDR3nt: TGCGCCAGCAGCTGGGGGGCTTCCGAGCAGTTCTTC
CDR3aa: CASSWGASEQFF

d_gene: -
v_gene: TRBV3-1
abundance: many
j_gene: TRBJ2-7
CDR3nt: TGTGCCAGCAGCCAAGGGGGAGGTCCCCGGGAGCAGTACTTC
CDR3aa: CASSQGGGPREQYF

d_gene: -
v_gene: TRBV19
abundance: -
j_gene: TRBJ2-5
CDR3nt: TGTGCCAGTAGTATCTCTAGAAAGCAAGAGACCCAGTACTTC
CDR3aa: CASSISRKQETQYF

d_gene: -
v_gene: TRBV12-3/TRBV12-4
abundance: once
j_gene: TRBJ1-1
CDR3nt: TGTGCCAGCAGTTTCAGTCCGACCACTGAAGCTTTCTTT
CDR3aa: CASSFSPTTEAFF

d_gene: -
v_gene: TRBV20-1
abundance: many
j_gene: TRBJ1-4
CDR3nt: TGCAGTGCCCAAGACGGGGATAATGAAAAACTGTTTTTT
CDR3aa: CSAQDGDNEKLFF

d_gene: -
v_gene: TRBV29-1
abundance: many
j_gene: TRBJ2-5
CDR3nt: TGCAGCTCTAGGTCGTCTAGCGCCGAGACCCAGTACTTC
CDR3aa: CSSRSSSAETQYF

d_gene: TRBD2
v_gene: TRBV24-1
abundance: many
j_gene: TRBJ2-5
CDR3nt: TGTGCCACCAGTGAACGAGCGGGGGGCAGTGAGGAGACCCAGTACTTC
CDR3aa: CATSERAGGSEETQYF

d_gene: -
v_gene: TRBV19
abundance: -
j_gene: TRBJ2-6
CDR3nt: TGTGCCAGTAGTATAGTAAACAGGGCCTACTCTGGGGCCAACGTCCTGACTTTC
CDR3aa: CASSIVNRAYSGANVLTF

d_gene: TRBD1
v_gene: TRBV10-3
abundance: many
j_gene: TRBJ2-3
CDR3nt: TGTGCCATCGGGACAGGGCCAGATACGCAGTATTTT
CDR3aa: CAIGTGPDTQYF

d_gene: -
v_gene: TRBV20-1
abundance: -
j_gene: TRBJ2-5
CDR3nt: TGCAGTGCTAGTGTACCCAGCGTAGAGACCCAGTACTTC
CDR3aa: CSASVPSVETQYF

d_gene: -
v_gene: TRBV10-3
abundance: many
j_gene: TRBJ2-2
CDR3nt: TGTGCCATCAGTGAGTCTGGGAGAGGGGTCACCGGGGAGCTGTTTTTT
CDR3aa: CAISESGRGVTGELFF

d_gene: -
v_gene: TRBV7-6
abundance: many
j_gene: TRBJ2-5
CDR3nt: TGTGCCAGCAGCTTAGAGCTGGAGACCCAGTACTTC
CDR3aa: CASSLELETQYF

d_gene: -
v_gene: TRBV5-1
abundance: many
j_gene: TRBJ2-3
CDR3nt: TGCGCCAGCAGCCCCAGGGGCACCTCGGGCACAGATACGCAGTATTTT
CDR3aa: CASSPRGTSGTDTQYF

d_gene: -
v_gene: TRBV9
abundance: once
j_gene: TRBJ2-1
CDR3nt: TGTGCCAGCGGTTTAGGACAGTCGCACAATGAGCAGTTCTTC
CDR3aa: CASGLGQSHNEQFF

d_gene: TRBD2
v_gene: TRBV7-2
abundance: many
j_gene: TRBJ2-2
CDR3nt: TGTGCCAGCAGATCCCGGCTGGCGGGAGACGGGGAGCTGTTTTTT
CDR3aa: CASRSRLAGDGELFF

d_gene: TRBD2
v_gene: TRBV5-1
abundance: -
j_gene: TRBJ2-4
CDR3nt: TGCGCCAGCAGCTGGAAGAATCCGGGACTAGCGGGGGCCCGAGGAAACATTCAGTACTTC
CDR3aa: CASSWKNPGLAGARGNIQYF

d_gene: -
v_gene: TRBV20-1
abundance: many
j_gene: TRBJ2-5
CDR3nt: TGCAGTGCCGAGCGGACTCATGGAGAGACCCAGTACTTC
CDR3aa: CSAERTHGETQYF